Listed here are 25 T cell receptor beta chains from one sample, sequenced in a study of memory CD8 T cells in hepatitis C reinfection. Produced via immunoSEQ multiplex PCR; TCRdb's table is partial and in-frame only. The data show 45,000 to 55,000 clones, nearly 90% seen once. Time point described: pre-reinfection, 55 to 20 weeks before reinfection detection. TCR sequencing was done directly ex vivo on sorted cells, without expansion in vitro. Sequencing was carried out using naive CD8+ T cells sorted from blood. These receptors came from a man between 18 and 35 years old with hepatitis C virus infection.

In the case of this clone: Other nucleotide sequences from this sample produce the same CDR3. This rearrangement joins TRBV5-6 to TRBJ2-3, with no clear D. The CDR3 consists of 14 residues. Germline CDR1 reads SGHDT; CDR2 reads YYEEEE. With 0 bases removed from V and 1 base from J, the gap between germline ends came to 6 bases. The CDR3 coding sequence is TGTGCCAGCAGCTTGGGTGGAGGCACAGATACGCAGTATTTT. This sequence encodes CASSLGGGTDTQYF.

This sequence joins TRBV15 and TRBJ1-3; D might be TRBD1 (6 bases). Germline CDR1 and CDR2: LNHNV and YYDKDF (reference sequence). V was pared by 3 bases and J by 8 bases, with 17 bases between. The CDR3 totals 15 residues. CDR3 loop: CATSRRGGWLDTIYF. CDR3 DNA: TGTGCCACCAGCAGGCGTGGGGGCTGGTTGGACACCATATATTTT.

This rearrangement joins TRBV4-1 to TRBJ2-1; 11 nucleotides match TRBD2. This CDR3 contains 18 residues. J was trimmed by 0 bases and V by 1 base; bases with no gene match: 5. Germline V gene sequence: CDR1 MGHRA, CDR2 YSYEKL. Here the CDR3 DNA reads TGCGCCAGCAGCCAAGTCCCTAGCGGGGGGCCCTCCTACAATGAGCAGTTCTTC. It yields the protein CASSQVPSGGPSYNEQFF.

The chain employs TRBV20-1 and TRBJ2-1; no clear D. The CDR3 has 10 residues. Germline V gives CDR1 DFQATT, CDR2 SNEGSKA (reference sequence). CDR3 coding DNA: TGCAGCGCCCTAGGCAATGAGCAGTTCTTC. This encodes CSALGNEQFF.

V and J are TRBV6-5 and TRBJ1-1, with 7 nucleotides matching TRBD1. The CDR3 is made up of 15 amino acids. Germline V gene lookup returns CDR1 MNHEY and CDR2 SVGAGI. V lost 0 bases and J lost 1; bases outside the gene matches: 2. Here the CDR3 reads CASSYSTGQNTEAFF. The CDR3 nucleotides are TGTGCCAGCAGTTACTCGACAGGGCAGAACACTGAAGCTTTCTTT.

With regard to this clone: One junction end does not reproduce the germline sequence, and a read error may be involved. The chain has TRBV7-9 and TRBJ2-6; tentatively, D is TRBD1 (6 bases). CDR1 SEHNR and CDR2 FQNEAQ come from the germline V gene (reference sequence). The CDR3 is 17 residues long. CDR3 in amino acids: CAGSDRDTLSGANVLTF. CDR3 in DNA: TGTGCCGGCAGCGACCGGGACACTTTATCTGGGGCCAACGTCCTGACTTTC.

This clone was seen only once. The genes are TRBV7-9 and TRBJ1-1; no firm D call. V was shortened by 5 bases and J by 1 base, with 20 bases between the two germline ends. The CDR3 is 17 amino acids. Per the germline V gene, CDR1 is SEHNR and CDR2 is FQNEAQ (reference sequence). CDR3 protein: CASSQPPGEIGNTEAFF. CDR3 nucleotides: TGTGCCAGCAGCCAGCCCCCCGGGGAAATCGGGAACACTGAAGCTTTCTTT.

The chain's CDR3 is CASGWSSYNSPLHF. The CDR3 DNA follows: TGTGCCAGTGGTTGGAGCTCCTATAATTCACCCCTCCACTTT. The gene calls are TRBV19 and TRBJ1-6; no firm D call. V lost 8 bases and J 0 bases, leaving 8 bases between the germline ends. This CDR3 is 14 amino acids long. Germline CDR1 LNHDA, CDR2 SQIVND (reference sequence).

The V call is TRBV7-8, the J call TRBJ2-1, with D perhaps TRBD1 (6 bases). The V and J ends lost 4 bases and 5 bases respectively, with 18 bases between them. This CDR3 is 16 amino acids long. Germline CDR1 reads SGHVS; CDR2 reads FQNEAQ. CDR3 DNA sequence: TGTGCCAGCAGCTCCCGGGACAACATGCCGAACAATGAGCAGTTCTTC. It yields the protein CASSSRDNMPNNEQFF.

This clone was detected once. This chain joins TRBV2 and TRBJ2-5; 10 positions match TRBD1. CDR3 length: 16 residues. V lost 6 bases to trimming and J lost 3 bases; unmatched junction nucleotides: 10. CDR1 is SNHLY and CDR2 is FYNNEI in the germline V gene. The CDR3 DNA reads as TGTGCCAGCAGACCTCGGACAGGGGGTCAGGAAGAGACCCAGTACTTC. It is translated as CASRPRTGGQEETQYF.

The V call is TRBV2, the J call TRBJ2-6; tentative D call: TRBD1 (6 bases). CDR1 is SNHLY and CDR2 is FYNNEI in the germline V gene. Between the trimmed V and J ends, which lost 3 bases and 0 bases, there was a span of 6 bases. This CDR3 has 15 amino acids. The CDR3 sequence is CASSDRGSGANVLTF. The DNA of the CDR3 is TGTGCCAGCAGTGACAGGGGCTCTGGGGCCAACGTCCTGACTTTC.

This CDR3 reads CASSATGTGRAEAFF. For the CDR3, the DNA is TGTGCCAGCAGCGCTACCGGGACAGGACGGGCTGAAGCTTTCTTT. The V gene is TRBV9, the J gene TRBJ1-1; 8 bases are shared with TRBD1. The CDR3 totals 15 residues. V trimming: 3 bases; J trimming: 6 bases; junction bases outside the gene matches: 10. Germline V lookup: CDR1 SGDLS, CDR2 YYNGEE.

The CDR3 DNA reads TGCGCCAGCAGCCAAGAAAAGGCAGAGGGTTATCGTGAGCAGTTCTTC. Protein: CASSQEKAEGYREQFF. The chain links TRBV4-1 to TRBJ2-1, with a weak D call TRBD2 (5 bases). CDR1 and CDR2 (germline): MGHRA, YSYEKL. This CDR3 has 16 residues. Trimming left V 0 bases short and J 9 bases short, with 18 bases between.

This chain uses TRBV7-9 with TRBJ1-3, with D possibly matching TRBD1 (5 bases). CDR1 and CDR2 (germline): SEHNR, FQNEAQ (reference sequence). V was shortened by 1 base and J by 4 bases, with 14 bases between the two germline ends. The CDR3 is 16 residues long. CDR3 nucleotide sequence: TGTGCCAGCAGCTTAGTAGGGGACTATTCGGGAAACACCATATATTTT. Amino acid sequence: CASSLVGDYSGNTIYF.

The CDR3, as DNA: TGTGCCATCAGTGACCCTCCAGGGGACCCCCAAGAGACCCAGTACTTC. Translating it yields CAISDPPGDPQETQYF. The chain has TRBV10-3 and TRBJ2-5, with TRBD1 as a possible D gene (6 bases). V lost 3 bases and J 1 base, leaving 15 bases between the germline ends. The germline V gene encodes CDR1 ENHRY and CDR2 SYGVKD. This CDR3 has 16 amino acids.

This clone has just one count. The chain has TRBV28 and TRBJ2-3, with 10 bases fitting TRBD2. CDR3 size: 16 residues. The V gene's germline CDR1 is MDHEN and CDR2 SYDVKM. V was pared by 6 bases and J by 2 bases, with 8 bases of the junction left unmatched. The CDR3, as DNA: TGTGCCAGCAGCTCCTTACTAGCGGGGTACACAGATACGCAGTATTTT. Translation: CASSSLLAGYTDTQYF.

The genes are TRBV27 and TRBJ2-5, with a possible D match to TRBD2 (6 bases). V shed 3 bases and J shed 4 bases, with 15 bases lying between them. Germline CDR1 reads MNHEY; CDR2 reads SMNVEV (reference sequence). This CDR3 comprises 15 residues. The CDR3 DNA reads TGTGCCAGCAGTTTTTCGACTAGTTTAGGAGAGACCCAGTACTTC. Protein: CASSFSTSLGETQYF.

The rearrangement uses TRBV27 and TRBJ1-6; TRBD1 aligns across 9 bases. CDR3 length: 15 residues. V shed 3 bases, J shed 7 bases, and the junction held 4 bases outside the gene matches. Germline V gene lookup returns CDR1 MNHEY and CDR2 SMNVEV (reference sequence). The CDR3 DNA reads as TGTGCCAGCAGTTTGGGGGACAGGGTAAATTCACCCCTCCACTTT. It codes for CASSLGDRVNSPLHF.

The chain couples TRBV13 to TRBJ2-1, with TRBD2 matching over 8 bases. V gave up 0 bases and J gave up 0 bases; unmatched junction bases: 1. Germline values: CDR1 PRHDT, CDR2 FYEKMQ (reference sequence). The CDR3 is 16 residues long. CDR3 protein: CASSLGAGGSYNEQFF. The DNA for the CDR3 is TGTGCCAGCAGCTTAGGGGCGGGGGGCTCCTACAATGAGCAGTTCTTC.

CDR3 nucleotide sequence: TGTGCCAGCAGCTTCATTGACAGCGTCGCCATTCAGTACTTC. Its translation is CASSFIDSVAIQYF. The chain combines TRBV5-4 with TRBJ2-4; D perhaps matches TRBD1 (5 bases). The CDR3 consists of 14 residues. The germline V gene has CDR1 SGHNT and CDR2 YYREEE (reference sequence). V was trimmed by 2 bases and J by 9 bases, leaving 15 bases between them.

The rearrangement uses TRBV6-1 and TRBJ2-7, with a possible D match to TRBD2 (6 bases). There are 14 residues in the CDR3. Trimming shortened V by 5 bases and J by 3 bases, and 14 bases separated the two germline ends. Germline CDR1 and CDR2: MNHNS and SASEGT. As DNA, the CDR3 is TGTGCCAGCAGTTTGGGACTCCTTTACTACGAGCAGTACGTC. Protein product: CASSLGLLYYEQYV.

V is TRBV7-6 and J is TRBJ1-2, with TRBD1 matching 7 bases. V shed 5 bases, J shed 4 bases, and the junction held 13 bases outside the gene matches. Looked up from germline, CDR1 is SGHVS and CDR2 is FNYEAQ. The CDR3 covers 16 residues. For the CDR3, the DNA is TGTGCCAGCAGCCTTGTAGCCGAGGGACAGAGCTATGGCTACACCTTC. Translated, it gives CASSLVAEGQSYGYTF. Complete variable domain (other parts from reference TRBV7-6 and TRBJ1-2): GAGVSQSPRYKVTKRGQDVALRCDPISGHVSLYWYRQALGQGPEFLTYFNYEAQQDKSGLPNDRFSAERPEGSISTLTIQRTEQRDSAMYRCASSLVAEGQSYGYTFGSGTRLTVV.

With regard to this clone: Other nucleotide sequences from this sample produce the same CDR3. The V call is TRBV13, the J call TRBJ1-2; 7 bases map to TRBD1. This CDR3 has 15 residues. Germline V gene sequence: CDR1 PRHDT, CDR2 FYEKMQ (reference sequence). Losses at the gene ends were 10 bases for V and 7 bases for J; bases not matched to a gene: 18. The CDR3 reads CATRATGEYDSGYTF. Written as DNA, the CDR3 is TGTGCCACCAGGGCTACAGGGGAGTACGACTCTGGCTACACCTTC.

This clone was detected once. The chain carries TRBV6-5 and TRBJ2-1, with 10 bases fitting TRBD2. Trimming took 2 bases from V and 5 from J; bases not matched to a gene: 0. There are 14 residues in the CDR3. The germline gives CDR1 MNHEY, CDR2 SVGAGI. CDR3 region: CASSYGLADNEQFF. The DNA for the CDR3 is TGTGCCAGCAGTTACGGACTAGCGGACAATGAGCAGTTCTTC.

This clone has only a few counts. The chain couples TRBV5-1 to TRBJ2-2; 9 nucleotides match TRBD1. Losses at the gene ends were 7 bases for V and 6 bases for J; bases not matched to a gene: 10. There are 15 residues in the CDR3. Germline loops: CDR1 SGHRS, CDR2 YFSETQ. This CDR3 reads CASGLTGGIAGELFF. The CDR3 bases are TGCGCCAGCGGATTGACAGGGGGTATTGCCGGGGAGCTGTTTTTT.